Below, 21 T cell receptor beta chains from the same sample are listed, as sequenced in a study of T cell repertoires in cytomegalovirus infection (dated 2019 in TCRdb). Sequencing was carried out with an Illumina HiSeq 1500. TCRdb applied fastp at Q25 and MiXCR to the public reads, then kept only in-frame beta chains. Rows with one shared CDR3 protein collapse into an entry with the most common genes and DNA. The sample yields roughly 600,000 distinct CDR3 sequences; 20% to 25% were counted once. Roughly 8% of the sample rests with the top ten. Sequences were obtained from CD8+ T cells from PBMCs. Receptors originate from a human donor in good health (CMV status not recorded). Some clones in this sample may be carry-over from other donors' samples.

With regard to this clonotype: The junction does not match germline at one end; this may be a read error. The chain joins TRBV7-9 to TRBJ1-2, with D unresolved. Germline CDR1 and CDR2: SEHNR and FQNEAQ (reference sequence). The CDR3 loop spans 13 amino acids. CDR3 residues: CTSSSDGGYGYTF. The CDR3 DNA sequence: TGTACCAGCAGCTCGGACGGCGGTTATGGCTACACCTTC.

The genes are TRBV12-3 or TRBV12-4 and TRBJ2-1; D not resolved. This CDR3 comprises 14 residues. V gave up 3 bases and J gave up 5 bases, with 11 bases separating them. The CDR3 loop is CASSLKGRDNEQFF. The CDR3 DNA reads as TGTGCCAGCAGTTTGAAGGGTCGCGACAATGAGCAGTTCTTC.

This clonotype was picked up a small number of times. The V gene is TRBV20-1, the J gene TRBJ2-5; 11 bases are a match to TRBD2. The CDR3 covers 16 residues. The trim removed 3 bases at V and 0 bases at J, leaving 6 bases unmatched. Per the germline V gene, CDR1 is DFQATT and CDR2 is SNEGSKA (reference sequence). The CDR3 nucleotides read TGCAGTGCTAGTCCTCCTAGCGGGAGGTACCAAGAGACCCAGTACTTC. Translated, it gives CSASPPSGRYQETQYF.

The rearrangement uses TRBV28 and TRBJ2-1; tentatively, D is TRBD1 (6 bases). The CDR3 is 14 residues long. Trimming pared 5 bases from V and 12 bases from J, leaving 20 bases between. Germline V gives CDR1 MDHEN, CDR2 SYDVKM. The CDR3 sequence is CASSLPGQHQGQFF. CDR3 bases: TGTGCCAGCAGTCTTCCGGGACAACATCAAGGGCAGTTCTTC.

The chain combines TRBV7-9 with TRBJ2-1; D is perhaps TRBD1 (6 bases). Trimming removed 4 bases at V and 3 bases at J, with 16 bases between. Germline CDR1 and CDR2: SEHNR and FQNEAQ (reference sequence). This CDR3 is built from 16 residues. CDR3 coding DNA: TGTGCCAGCAGCTCCTCGACAGGCGAAAGCTACAATGAGCAGTTCTTC. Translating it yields CASSSSTGESYNEQFF. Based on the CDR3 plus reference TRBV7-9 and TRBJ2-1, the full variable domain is DTGVSQNPRHKITKRGQNVTFRCDPISEHNRLYWYRQTLGQGPEFLTYFQNEAQLEKSRLLSDRFSAERPKGSFSTLEIQRTEQGDSAMYLCASSSSTGESYNEQFFGPGTRLTVL.

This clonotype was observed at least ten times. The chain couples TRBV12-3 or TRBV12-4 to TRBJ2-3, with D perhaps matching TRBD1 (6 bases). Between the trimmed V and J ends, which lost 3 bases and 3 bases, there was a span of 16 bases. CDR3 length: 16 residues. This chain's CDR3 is CASSFPGQRGTDTQYF. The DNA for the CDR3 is TGTGCCAGCAGTTTCCCCGGACAGCGTGGGACAGATACGCAGTATTTT.

CDR3 in amino acids: CSVEESTNTEAFF. The CDR3 coding sequence is TGCAGCGTTGAAGAATCTACGAACACTGAAGCTTTCTTT. The V gene is TRBV29-1, the J gene TRBJ1-1; D uncertain. Trimming shortened V by 0 bases and J by 1 base, and 6 bases separated the two germline ends. Looked up from germline, CDR1 is SQVTM and CDR2 is ANQGSEA. The CDR3 spans 13 residues.

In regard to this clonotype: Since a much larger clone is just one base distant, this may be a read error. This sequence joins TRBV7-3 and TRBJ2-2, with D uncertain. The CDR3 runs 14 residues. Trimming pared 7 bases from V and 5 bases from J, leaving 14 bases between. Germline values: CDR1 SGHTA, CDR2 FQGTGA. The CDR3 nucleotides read TGTGCCAGCAACATGCCGACTGAGACCGGGGAGCTGTTTTTT. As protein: CASNMPTETGELFF.

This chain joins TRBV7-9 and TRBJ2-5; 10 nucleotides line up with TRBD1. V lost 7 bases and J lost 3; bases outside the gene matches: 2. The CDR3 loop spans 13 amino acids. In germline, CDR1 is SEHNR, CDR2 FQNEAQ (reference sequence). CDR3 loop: CASNGTGEETQYF. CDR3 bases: TGTGCCAGCAACGGGACAGGGGAAGAGACCCAGTACTTC.

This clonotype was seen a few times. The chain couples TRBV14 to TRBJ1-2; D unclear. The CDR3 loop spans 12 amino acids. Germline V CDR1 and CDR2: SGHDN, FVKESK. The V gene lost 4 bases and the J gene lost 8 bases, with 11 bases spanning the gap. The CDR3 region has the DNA TGTGCCAGCAGCCCGTCTGTGGTGGGCTACACCTTC. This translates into CASSPSVVGYTF.

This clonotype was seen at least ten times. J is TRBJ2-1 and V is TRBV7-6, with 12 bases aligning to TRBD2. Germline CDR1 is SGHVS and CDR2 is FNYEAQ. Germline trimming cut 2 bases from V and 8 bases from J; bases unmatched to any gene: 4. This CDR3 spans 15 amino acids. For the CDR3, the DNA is TGTGCCAGCAGCTTACTAGCGGGGGGGCAGTATGAGCAGTTCTTC. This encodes CASSLLAGGQYEQFF.

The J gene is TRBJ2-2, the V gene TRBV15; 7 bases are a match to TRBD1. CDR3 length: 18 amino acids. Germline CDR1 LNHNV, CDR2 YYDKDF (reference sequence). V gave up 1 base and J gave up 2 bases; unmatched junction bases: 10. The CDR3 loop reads CATSRGPTGTDNTGELFF. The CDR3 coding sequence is TGTGCCACCAGCAGAGGTCCCACCGGGACAGATAACACCGGGGAGCTGTTTTTT.

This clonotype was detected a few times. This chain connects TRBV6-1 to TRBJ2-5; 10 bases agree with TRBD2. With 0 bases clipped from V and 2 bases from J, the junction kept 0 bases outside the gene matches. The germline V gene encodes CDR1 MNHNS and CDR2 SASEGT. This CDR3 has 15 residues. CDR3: CASSEASGGQETQYF. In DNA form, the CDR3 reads TGTGCCAGCAGTGAAGCTAGCGGGGGGCAAGAGACCCAGTACTTC.

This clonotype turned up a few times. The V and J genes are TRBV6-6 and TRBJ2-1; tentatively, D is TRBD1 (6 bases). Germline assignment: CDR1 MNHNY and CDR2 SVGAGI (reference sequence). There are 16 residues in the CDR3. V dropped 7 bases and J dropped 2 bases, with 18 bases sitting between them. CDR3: CASTDGQTLPYNEQFF. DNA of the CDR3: TGTGCCAGCACCGATGGACAGACACTCCCCTACAATGAGCAGTTCTTC.

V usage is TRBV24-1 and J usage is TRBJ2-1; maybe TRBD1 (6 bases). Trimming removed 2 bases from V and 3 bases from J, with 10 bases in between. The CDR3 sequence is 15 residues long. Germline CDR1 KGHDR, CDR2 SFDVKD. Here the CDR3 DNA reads TGTGCCACCAGTGATTCACAGGGTCGCTACAATGAGCAGTTCTTC. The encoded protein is CATSDSQGRYNEQFF.

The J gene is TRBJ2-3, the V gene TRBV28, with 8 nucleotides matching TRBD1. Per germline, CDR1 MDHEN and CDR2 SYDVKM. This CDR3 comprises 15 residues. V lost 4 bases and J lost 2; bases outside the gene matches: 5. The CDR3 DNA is TGTGCCAGCAGTTCCCGGACAGGGCTCACAGATACGCAGTATTTT. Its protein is CASSSRTGLTDTQYF.

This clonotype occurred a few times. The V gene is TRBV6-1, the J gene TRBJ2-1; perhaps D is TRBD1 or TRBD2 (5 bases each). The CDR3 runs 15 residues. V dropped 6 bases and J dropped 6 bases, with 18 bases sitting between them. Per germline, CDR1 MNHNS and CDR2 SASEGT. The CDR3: CASRYRTSGLNEQFF. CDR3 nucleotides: TGTGCCAGCAGGTATCGGACATCTGGACTCAATGAGCAGTTCTTC.

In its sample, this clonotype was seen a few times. The CDR3 here is CASIPQGFGNTIYF. The DNA for the CDR3 is TGTGCCAGCATTCCCCAGGGCTTTGGAAACACCATATATTTT. The chain has TRBV2 and TRBJ1-3, with D possibly TRBD1 on 5 matching bases. The V and J ends lost 7 bases and 3 bases respectively, with 13 bases between them. Germline CDR1 is SNHLY and CDR2 is FYNNEI. This CDR3 region has 14 residues.

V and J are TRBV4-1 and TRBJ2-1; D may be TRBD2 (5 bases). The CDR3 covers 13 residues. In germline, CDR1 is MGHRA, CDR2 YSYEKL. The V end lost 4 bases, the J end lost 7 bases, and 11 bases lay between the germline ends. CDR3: CASSPRTPNEQFF. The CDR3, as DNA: TGCGCCAGCAGCCCCCGGACTCCTAATGAGCAGTTCTTC.

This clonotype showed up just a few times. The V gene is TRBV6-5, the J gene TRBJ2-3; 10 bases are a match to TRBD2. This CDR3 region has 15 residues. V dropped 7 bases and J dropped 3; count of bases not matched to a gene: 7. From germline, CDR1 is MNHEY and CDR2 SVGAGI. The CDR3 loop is CASTERGGLTDTQYF. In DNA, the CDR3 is TGTGCCAGCACCGAGCGGGGGGGCCTGACAGATACGCAGTATTTT.

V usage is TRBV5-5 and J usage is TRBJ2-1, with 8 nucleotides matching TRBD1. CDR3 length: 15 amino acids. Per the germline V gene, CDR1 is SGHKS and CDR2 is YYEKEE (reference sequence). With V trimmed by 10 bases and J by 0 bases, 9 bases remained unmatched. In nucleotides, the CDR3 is TGTGCCGGAGCCCCAGGACAGGGCTCCTACAATGAGCAGTTCTTC. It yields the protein CAGAPGQGSYNEQFF.